This TCR beta chain is from a study of identical twins. General observations from the study: Analyses of zero insertions could be partly confounded by invariant MAIT and iNKT cells.

The ends were cut back, 7 bases at V and 6 bases at J, with 16 bases in the middle. This CDR3 has 13 amino acids. Germline V gene sequence: CDR1 SEHNR, CDR2 FQNEAQ (reference sequence). As to this clonotype: The antigen is not known.

Via MiXCR, TCRdb re-called the 5' RACE reads, giving one row per CDR3 protein. This sample has about 570,000 distinct CDR3 sequences, with approximately 10% found just once. Another study also made use of these data, one on yellow fever vaccine responses in identical twins.

The TCR sequence derives from a woman younger than 35 in good health. The J gene is TRBJ2-7, the V gene TRBV7-9; no clear D. Sequencing was done on a sample of PBMCs. CDR3 residues: CASTRSASFEQYF. CDR3 nucleotides: TGTGCCAGCACCCGGTCAGCCTCTTTCGAGCAGTACTTC.